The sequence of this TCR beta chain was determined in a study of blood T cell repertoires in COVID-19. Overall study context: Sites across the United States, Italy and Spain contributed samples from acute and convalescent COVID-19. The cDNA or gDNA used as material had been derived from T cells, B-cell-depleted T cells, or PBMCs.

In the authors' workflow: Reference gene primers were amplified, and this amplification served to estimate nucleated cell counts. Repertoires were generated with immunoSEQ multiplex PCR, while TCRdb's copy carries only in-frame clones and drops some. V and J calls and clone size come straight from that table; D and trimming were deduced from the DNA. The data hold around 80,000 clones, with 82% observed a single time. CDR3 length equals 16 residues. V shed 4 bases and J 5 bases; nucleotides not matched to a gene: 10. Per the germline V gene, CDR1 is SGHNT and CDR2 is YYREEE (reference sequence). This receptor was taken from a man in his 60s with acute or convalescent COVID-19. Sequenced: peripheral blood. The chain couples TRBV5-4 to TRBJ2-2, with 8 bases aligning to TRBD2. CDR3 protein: CASSPARGAGTGELFF. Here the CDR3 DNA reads TGTGCCAGCAGCCCAGCGCGGGGGGCGGGGACCGGGGAGCTGTTTTTT.